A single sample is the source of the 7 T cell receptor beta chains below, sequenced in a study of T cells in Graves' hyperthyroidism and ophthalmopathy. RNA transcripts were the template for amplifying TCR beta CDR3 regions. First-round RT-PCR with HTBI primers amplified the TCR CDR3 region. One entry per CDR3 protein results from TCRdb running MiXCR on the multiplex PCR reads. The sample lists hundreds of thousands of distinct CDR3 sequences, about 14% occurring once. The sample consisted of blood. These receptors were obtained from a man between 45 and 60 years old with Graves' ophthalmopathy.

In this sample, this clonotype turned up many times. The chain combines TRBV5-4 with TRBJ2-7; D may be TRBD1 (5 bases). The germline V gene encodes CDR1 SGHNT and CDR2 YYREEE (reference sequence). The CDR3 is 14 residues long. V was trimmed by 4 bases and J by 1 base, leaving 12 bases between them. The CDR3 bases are TGTGCCAGCAGCCGCCAGGGCGGTTCCTACGAGCAGTACTTC. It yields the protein CASSRQGGSYEQYF.

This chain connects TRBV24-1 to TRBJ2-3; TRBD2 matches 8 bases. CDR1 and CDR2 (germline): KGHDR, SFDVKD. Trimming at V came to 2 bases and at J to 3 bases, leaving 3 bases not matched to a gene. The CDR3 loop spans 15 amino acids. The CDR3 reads CATSDSRGGTDTQYF. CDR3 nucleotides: TGTGCCACCAGTGATTCCCGCGGGGGGACAGATACGCAGTATTTT.

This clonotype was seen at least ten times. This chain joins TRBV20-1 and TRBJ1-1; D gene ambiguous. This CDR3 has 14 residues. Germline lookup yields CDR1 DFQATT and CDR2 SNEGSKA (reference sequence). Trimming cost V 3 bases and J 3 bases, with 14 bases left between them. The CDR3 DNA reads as TGCAGTGCTAGGGGAGGGAGTAGGGACACTGAAGCTTTCTTT. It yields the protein CSARGGSRDTEAFF.

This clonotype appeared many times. The CDR3 DNA follows: TGCAGTGCTAGAGATCCCAGGGCTTATGGCTACACCTTC. Translation: CSARDPRAYGYTF. This sequence joins TRBV20-1 and TRBJ1-2, with D possibly TRBD1 on 5 matching bases. Germline-derived CDR1 and CDR2 are DFQATT and SNEGSKA (reference sequence). V gave up 0 bases and J gave up 5 bases, with 10 bases separating them. This CDR3 spans 13 amino acids.

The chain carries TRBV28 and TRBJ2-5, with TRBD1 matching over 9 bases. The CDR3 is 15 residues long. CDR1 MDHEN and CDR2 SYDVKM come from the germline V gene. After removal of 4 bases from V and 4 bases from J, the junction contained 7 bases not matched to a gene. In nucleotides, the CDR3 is TGTGCCAGCAGTTCCTGGGACAGGGTGGGAGAGACCCAGTACTTC. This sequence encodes CASSSWDRVGETQYF.

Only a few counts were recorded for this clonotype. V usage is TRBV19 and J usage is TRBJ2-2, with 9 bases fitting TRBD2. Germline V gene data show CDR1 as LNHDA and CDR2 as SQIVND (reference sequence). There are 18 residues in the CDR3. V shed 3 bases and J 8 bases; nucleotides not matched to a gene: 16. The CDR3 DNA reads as TGTGCCAGTAGTATCCCTCGGCGGGAGGGCCCCAGGGGAGGGGAGCTGTTTTTT. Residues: CASSIPRREGPRGGELFF.

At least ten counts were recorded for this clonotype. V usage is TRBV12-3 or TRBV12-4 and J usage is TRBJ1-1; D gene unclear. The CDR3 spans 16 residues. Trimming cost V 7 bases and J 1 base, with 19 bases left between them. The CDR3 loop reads CASTSNFVAANTEAFF. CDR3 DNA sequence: TGTGCCAGCACTTCAAACTTTGTCGCGGCGAACACTGAAGCTTTCTTT.